The next 32 T cell receptor beta chains were all read from a single sample in a study of T cells after yellow fever vaccination. Using its own MiXCR run on the 5' RACE reads, TCRdb lists one record per CDR3 protein. The sample gives about 320,000 distinct CDR3 sequences, 4% to 5.5% of which show up once; just under 20% is in the top ten. The sequences come from PBMCs, collected 15 days after the yellow fever booster vaccination. These receptors all come from a man aged 18 to 29 who received the YFV17D yellow fever vaccine.

This clonotype was recorded at least ten times. V and J are TRBV6-5 and TRBJ2-7, with TRBD2 as a possible D gene (5 bases). This CDR3 is built from 13 residues. The germline CDR1 and CDR2 sequences are MNHEY and SVGAGI. V lost 6 bases and J 0 bases, leaving 9 bases between the germline ends. The CDR3 DNA reads as TGTGCCAGCAGACGGGGTTTCTCCTACGAGCAGTACTTC. Protein: CASRRGFSYEQYF.

This clonotype has a count of ten or more. The genes are TRBV6-6 and TRBJ1-2; perhaps TRBD1 as D (6 bases). V lost 6 bases and J lost 3, with 14 bases in between. Germline V lookup: CDR1 MNHNY, CDR2 SVGAGI (reference sequence). The CDR3 has 14 amino acids. The CDR3 region has the DNA TGTGCCAGCAGCACCCAGACAGGAGACTATGGCTACACCTTC. Amino acid sequence: CASSTQTGDYGYTF.

There are many counts of this clonotype. V usage is TRBV7-2 and J usage is TRBJ1-5; D gene ambiguous. CDR3 length: 14 residues. Germline CDR1 and CDR2: SGHTA and FQGNSA. With 5 bases removed from V and 7 bases from J, the gap between germline ends came to 15 bases. The DNA for the CDR3 is TGTGCCAGCAGCAAGGGAGCCGGTGGCCAGCCCCAGCATTTT. Amino acid sequence: CASSKGAGGQPQHF.

This clonotype was recorded at least ten times. V and J are TRBV10-3 and TRBJ1-1; 9 nucleotides agree with TRBD1. The CDR3 contains 16 residues. The germline V gene encodes CDR1 ENHRY and CDR2 SYGVKD. Unmatched junction bases numbered 12, after V lost 6 bases and J lost 4 bases. CDR3 residues: CAIRANRQGEGTEAFF. The CDR3 bases are TGTGCCATCAGGGCCAACCGACAGGGGGAAGGCACTGAAGCTTTCTTT.

The rearrangement joins TRBV18 to TRBJ2-5, with unresolved D. CDR1 and CDR2 (germline): KGHSH, LQKENI. The V and J ends lost 4 bases and 0 bases respectively, with 12 bases between them. This CDR3 is built from 15 residues. The CDR3 DNA is TGTGCCAGCTCACTCATAATAACCAACCAAGAGACCCAGTACTTC. Its protein product is CASSLIITNQETQYF.

This clonotype was counted ten times or more. The chain employs TRBV7-3 and TRBJ1-1; perhaps TRBD1 as D (6 bases). This CDR3 spans 14 amino acids. CDR1 and CDR2 (germline): SGHTA, FQGTGA. V lost 2 bases, J lost 2 bases, and 9 bases lay in between. The chain's CDR3 is CASSLGGANTEAFF. CDR3 nucleotide sequence: TGTGCCAGCAGCTTAGGGGGGGCAAACACTGAAGCTTTCTTT.

The CDR3 nucleotides read TGTGCCAGCAGCCCCCAAGGGCAGTTGAACACTGAAGCTTTCTTT. This encodes CASSPQGQLNTEAFF. The rearrangement uses TRBV7-2 and TRBJ1-1; the D is unclear. V lost 5 bases and J 0 bases, leaving 13 bases between the germline ends. This CDR3 region has 15 residues. Germline V gene sequence: CDR1 SGHTA, CDR2 FQGNSA.

This clonotype was detected many times. J is TRBJ2-3 and V is TRBV11-2, with D possibly matching TRBD2 (5 bases). V was clipped by 7 bases and J by 2 bases, with 13 bases between them. Germline CDR1 reads SGHAT; CDR2 reads FQNNGV. The CDR3 is 14 residues long. In nucleotides, the CDR3 is TGTGCCAGCACCCTAACTAGTCACACAGATACGCAGTATTTT. As protein: CASTLTSHTDTQYF.

This clonotype was observed many times. This rearrangement joins TRBV10-3 to TRBJ2-5; the match to TRBD1 covers 7 bases. After removal of 0 bases from V and 5 bases from J, the junction contained 3 bases not matched to a gene. Germline V gene lookup returns CDR1 ENHRY and CDR2 SYGVKD. CDR3 length: 14 residues. The CDR3 here is CAISESGQMETQYF. In nucleotides, the CDR3 is TGTGCCATCAGTGAGTCGGGACAGATGGAGACCCAGTACTTC.

The V gene is TRBV6-5, the J gene TRBJ1-2, with 7 bases fitting TRBD1. Germline values: CDR1 MNHEY, CDR2 SVGAGI. This CDR3 region has 15 residues. The trim removed 2 bases at V and 2 bases at J, leaving 5 bases unmatched. This chain's CDR3 is CASSYGGTANYGYTF. In DNA form, the CDR3 reads TGTGCCAGCAGTTACGGCGGGACAGCCAACTATGGCTACACCTTC.

This clonotype was detected ten times or more. J is TRBJ1-2 and V is TRBV5-1, with D uncertain. CDR3 length equals 17 residues. Germline V gives CDR1 SGHRS, CDR2 YFSETQ. V was clipped by 0 bases and J by 0 bases, with 15 bases between them. The CDR3 DNA sequence: TGCGCCAGCAGCTTGGAAAGGCCGGGTTCAGCTAACTATGGCTACACCTTC. Translation: CASSLERPGSANYGYTF. Full variable domain (remainder filled in from reference TRBV5-1 and TRBJ1-2): KAGVTQTPRYLIKTRGQQVTLSCSPISGHRSVSWYQQTPGQGLQFLFEYFSETQRNKGNFPGRFSGRQFSNSRSEMNVSTLELGDSALYLCASSLERPGSANYGYTFGSGTRLTVV.

This clonotype was picked up many times. The chain is built from TRBV7-9 and TRBJ1-4, with 7 bases aligning to TRBD1. CDR1 and CDR2 (germline): SEHNR, FQNEAQ (reference sequence). V lost 3 bases to trimming and J lost 4 bases; unmatched junction nucleotides: 8. This CDR3 has 16 residues. The CDR3 protein is CASSFIIGGGNEKLFF. CDR3 DNA sequence: TGTGCCAGCAGCTTTATTATAGGGGGCGGTAATGAAAAACTGTTTTTT. Based on the CDR3 plus reference TRBV7-9 and TRBJ1-4, the full variable domain is DTGVSQNPRHKITKRGQNVTFRCDPISEHNRLYWYRQTLGQGPEFLTYFQNEAQLEKSRLLSDRFSAERPKGSFSTLEIQRTEQGDSAMYLCASSFIIGGGNEKLFFGSGTQLSVL.

A few counts support this clonotype. The chain employs TRBV9 and TRBJ2-5, with 9 bases matching TRBD2. Germline V lookup: CDR1 SGDLS, CDR2 YYNGEE. CDR3 size: 15 residues. The ends lost 2 bases at V and 1 base at J; junction bases unmatched: 3. CDR3 bases: TGTGCCAGCAGCGTGGCAGCGGGGGGCCAAGAGACCCAGTACTTC. Amino acids: CASSVAAGGQETQYF.

Ten or more counts support this clonotype. V is TRBV12-3 or TRBV12-4 and J is TRBJ2-3; 13 bases are shared with TRBD2. This CDR3 has 16 amino acids. V lost 5 bases to trimming and J lost 2 bases; unmatched junction nucleotides: 4. The CDR3 DNA follows: TGTGCCAGCAGTCGACTAGCGGGGGGTACCACAGATACGCAGTATTTT. It is translated as CASSRLAGGTTDTQYF.

The genes are TRBV5-1 and TRBJ2-3; no definite D call. Trimming removed 0 bases from V and 6 bases from J, with 5 bases in between. CDR3 length: 12 residues. Germline CDR1 is SGHRS and CDR2 is YFSETQ. The CDR3 protein is CASSLAWDTQYF. DNA for the CDR3: TGCGCCAGCAGCTTGGCCTGGGATACGCAGTATTTT.

This clonotype was counted a few times. This chain uses TRBV5-1 with TRBJ1-6; D is possibly TRBD1 (6 bases). Trimming stripped 2 bases from V and 8 bases from J, with 14 bases between. CDR3 size: 15 residues. Germline V CDR1 and CDR2: SGHRS, YFSETQ. This CDR3 reads CASSFVGGSDSPLHF. The CDR3, as DNA: TGCGCCAGCAGCTTCGTCGGGGGCTCGGATTCACCCCTCCACTTT.

Many counts were recorded for this clonotype. The V and J genes are TRBV20-1 and TRBJ1-5, with 8 bases lining up with TRBD1. The J segment lost 2 bases and the V segment lost 1 base, leaving 4 bases of the junction unmatched. The CDR3 sequence is 15 residues long. The germline gives CDR1 DFQATT, CDR2 SNEGSKA (reference sequence). The CDR3 DNA reads TGCAGTGCTAGAGGGACAGGGTCGGGCAATCAGCCCCAGCATTTT. Translating gives CSARGTGSGNQPQHF.

The CDR3 DNA sequence: TGTGCCAGCAGCTCACCCGGTGGCTACGAGCAGTACGTC. This codes for CASSSPGGYEQYV. The rearrangement links TRBV7-2 to TRBJ2-7; D is uncertain. The CDR3 contains 13 residues. Germline CDR1 reads SGHTA; CDR2 reads FQGNSA. Between the trimmed V and J ends, which lost 4 bases and 3 bases, there was a span of 10 bases.

This clonotype was observed at least ten times. The chain employs TRBV27 and TRBJ2-7; 8 bases map to TRBD1. Trimming took 3 bases from V and 0 from J; bases not matched to a gene: 1. Per the germline V gene, CDR1 is MNHEY and CDR2 is SMNVEV (reference sequence). This CDR3 contains 14 residues. CDR3 region: CASSFGQGSYEQYF. The CDR3 DNA follows: TGTGCCAGCAGTTTCGGACAGGGCTCCTACGAGCAGTACTTC.

Only a few counts were recorded for this clonotype. This sequence joins TRBV7-9 and TRBJ2-2; 9 positions agree with TRBD2. CDR1 is SEHNR and CDR2 is FQNEAQ in the germline V gene (reference sequence). The CDR3 totals 16 residues. V gave up 5 bases and J gave up 1 base; unmatched junction bases: 5. The CDR3 DNA reads TGTGCCAGCAGCCCTAGACTAGCGGTGAACACCGGGGAGCTGTTTTTT. Protein: CASSPRLAVNTGELFF.

The chain joins TRBV4-2 to TRBJ1-6; maybe TRBD1 (6 bases). This CDR3 region has 16 residues. The V end lost 0 bases, the J end lost 10 bases, and 16 bases lay between the germline ends. Germline lookup yields CDR1 LGHNA and CDR2 YNFKEQ. This chain's CDR3 is CASSQDLGRGYSPLHF. The CDR3 region has the DNA TGTGCCAGCAGCCAAGATTTGGGCAGGGGATACTCACCCCTCCACTTT.

The V call is TRBV4-2, the J call TRBJ2-2, with TRBD2 identical over 12 bases. Losses at the gene ends were 3 bases for V and 1 base for J; bases not matched to a gene: 9. The germline CDR1 and CDR2 sequences are LGHNA and YNFKEQ. The CDR3 extends over 19 amino acids. The CDR3 sequence is CASSQPTGLAGMNTGELFF. The CDR3 DNA follows: TGTGCCAGCAGCCAGCCCACCGGACTAGCGGGGATGAACACCGGGGAGCTGTTTTTT.

This rearrangement joins TRBV5-1 to TRBJ1-1; D unresolved. The V gene's germline CDR1 is SGHRS and CDR2 YFSETQ. V lost 2 bases to trimming and J lost 0 bases, with 17 bases between them. This CDR3 comprises 17 residues. The CDR3 loop reads CASSFNSGAPLNTEAFF. CDR3 nucleotide sequence: TGCGCCAGCAGCTTCAATTCCGGCGCCCCACTGAACACTGAAGCTTTCTTT. Full variable domain (remainder filled in from reference TRBV5-1 and TRBJ1-1): KAGVTQTPRYLIKTRGQQVTLSCSPISGHRSVSWYQQTPGQGLQFLFEYFSETQRNKGNFPGRFSGRQFSNSRSEMNVSTLELGDSALYLCASSFNSGAPLNTEAFFGQGTRLTVV.

This clonotype was seen ten or more times. V is TRBV5-1 and J is TRBJ2-5; D gene ambiguous. CDR3 length equals 12 residues. Germline CDR1 is SGHRS and CDR2 is YFSETQ. Deletions cut 4 bases from V and 0 bases from J, with 4 bases between. The CDR3 DNA reads as TGCGCCAGCAGCCCGAACCAAGAGACCCAGTACTTC. It yields the protein CASSPNQETQYF.

V and J are TRBV20-1 and TRBJ1-5; TRBD1 is a possible D gene (5 bases). CDR1 and CDR2 (germline): DFQATT, SNEGSKA (reference sequence). Deletions cut 3 bases from V and 8 bases from J, with 14 bases between. The CDR3 sequence is 13 residues long. CDR3 sequence reads: CSARRGAMEPQHF. As DNA, the CDR3 is TGCAGTGCTAGGCGGGGCGCAATGGAGCCCCAGCATTTT.

There are many counts of this clonotype. CDR3 protein: CASSPAGQGAKPQHF. The CDR3 coding sequence is TGTGCCAGCAGCCCCGCCGGACAGGGGGCGAAGCCCCAGCATTTT. The chain links TRBV3-1 to TRBJ1-5; 11 bases agree with TRBD1. Germline loops: CDR1 LGHDT, CDR2 YNNKEL (reference sequence). Trimming removed 4 bases from V and 8 bases from J; junction bases left unmatched: 7. CDR3 length: 15 amino acids. Complete variable domain (other parts from reference TRBV3-1 and TRBJ1-5): DTAVSQTPKYLVTQMGNDKSIKCEQNLGHDTMYWYKQDSKKFLKIMFSYNNKELIINETVPNRFSPKSPDKAHLNLHINSLELGDSAVYFCASSPAGQGAKPQHFGDGTRLSIL.

This clonotype has ten or more counts. This chain uses TRBV3-1 with TRBJ2-3; 14 bases map to TRBD2. This CDR3 is 18 amino acids long. The J segment lost 10 bases and the V segment lost 4 bases, leaving 16 bases of the junction unmatched. Germline-derived CDR1 and CDR2 are LGHDT and YNNKEL (reference sequence). The CDR3 reads CASSLLGLAGDPRHSQYF. The DNA of the CDR3 is TGTGCCAGCAGCCTCCTGGGACTAGCGGGGGACCCCCGCCACTCGCAGTATTTT.

This clonotype was recorded at least ten times. V gene TRBV6-9 combines with J gene TRBJ1-4; unclear D gene. Trimming stripped 7 bases from V and 2 bases from J, with 20 bases between. Germline CDR1 is MNHGY and CDR2 is SVAAGI. The length of the CDR3 is 17 residues. The CDR3 reads CASTRPSKGRTNEKLFF. The CDR3 DNA is TGTGCCAGCACCCGACCAAGTAAAGGCAGGACTAATGAAAAACTGTTTTTT.

The chain employs TRBV5-6 and TRBJ2-7; 7 bases align to TRBD1. This CDR3 contains 16 residues. The germline V gene has CDR1 SGHDT and CDR2 YYEEEE. The V and J ends lost 4 bases and 2 bases, in that order; junction bases with no gene match: 12. The CDR3 sequence is CASSDLQGNVPYEQYF. The CDR3 bases are TGTGCCAGCAGCGATCTACAGGGGAATGTTCCCTACGAGCAGTACTTC. Full variable domain (outside the CDR3, taken from reference TRBV5-6 and TRBJ2-7): DAGVTQSPTHLIKTRGQQVTLRCSPKSGHDTVSWYQQALGQGPQFIFQYYEEEERQRGNFPDRFSGHQFPNYSSELNVNALLLGDSALYLCASSDLQGNVPYEQYFGPGTRLTVT.

This clonotype was seen ten or more times. The gene calls are TRBV7-6 and TRBJ2-5; D may be TRBD1 (7 bases). V was pared by 5 bases and J by 3 bases, with 10 bases between. CDR1 is SGHVS, CDR2 FNYEAQ, per germline. There are 13 residues in the CDR3. The CDR3 loop reads CASSPRGEETQYF. The CDR3 DNA reads TGTGCCAGCAGCCCCAGGGGGGAAGAGACCCAGTACTTC.

The genes are TRBV6-1 and TRBJ1-6, with 8 positions matching TRBD1. The V and J ends lost 6 bases and 10 bases, in that order; junction bases with no gene match: 14. Germline assignment: CDR1 MNHNS and CDR2 SASEGT. This CDR3 region has 16 residues. The CDR3 DNA reads as TGTGCCAGCAGCCTTGTACCGGACAGGGAAGAATCACCCCTCCACTTT. Residues: CASSLVPDREESPLHF.

This clonotype has a count of ten or more. V gene TRBV20-1 combines with J gene TRBJ1-5, with D perhaps matching TRBD1 (5 bases). Trimming shortened V by 5 bases and J by 0 bases, and 11 bases separated the two germline ends. There are 14 residues in the CDR3. Germline CDR1 is DFQATT and CDR2 is SNEGSKA (reference sequence). The CDR3 protein is CSAETATSNQPQHF. Here the CDR3 DNA reads TGCAGTGCTGAGACAGCGACTAGCAATCAGCCCCAGCATTTT.